A selection of T cell receptor beta chains follows, all from one sample in a study of blood T cell repertoires in COVID-19. The assay was immunoSEQ multiplex PCR, and TCRdb's table has in-frame clones only and misses some. The profile shows around 290,000 clones, 86% of them singletons. The sample was PBMCs or T cells enriched from blood (not recorded which). The receptor source for this set is a woman under 30 who had recovered from COVID-19. CDR3s include the opening cysteine and the closing phenylalanine or tryptophan. Fields, in order: J gene, V gene, CDR3 protein.

TRBJ1-2 TRBV19 CASSTPVYSGDGYTF
TRBJ2-3 TRBV20-1 CSASVLGSIRSTDTQYF
TRBJ2-3 TRBV7-2 CASSLKRRWRSTDTQYF
TRBJ1-5 TRBV9 CASSANGQGYQPQHF
TRBJ2-7 TRBV15 CATSRDPRGEQYF
TRBJ1-2 TRBV6-4 CASRTRGADYGYTF
TRBJ1-1 TRBV11-3 CASSYDRDTEAFF
TRBJ1-5 TRBV6-7 CASSYLTGNQPQHF
TRBJ2-3 TRBV5-4 CASSLEVGISTDTQYF
TRBJ2-7 TRBV20-1 CSPDSPYEQYF
TRBJ2-5 TRBV3-1/TRBV3-2 CASSQVSGVRSRRRETQYF
TRBJ2-3 TRBV2 CASSFDRGASDTQYF
TRBJ1-1 TRBV5-4 CASSLGGGGPNTEAFF
TRBJ2-5 TRBV19 CASSIRDIGRLAGEQETQYF
TRBJ1-1 TRBV27 CASSLGRDTEAFF
TRBJ2-7 TRBV30 CAWSVHRLASPYEQYF
TRBJ1-1 TRBV29-1 CSVVGQGTNTEAFF
TRBJ2-7 TRBV19 CASRGQGPHEQYF
TRBJ1-1 TRBV7-9 CASSFQGQKNTEAFF
TRBJ2-7 TRBV6-1 CASSESLLASREQYF
TRBJ2-1 TRBV30 CAWSTTGSSYNEQFF
TRBJ2-7 TRBV27 CASSQGPYEQYF
TRBJ2-7 TRBV28 CASSFANTVLYEQYF
TRBJ1-1 TRBV5-5 CASSFWTGGKDTEAFF
TRBJ2-3 TRBV4-1 CASSLLRERTDTQYF
TRBJ1-5 TRBV29-1 CSVGTGVGQPQHF
TRBJ1-1 TRBV7-9 CASSPRRAPGTEAFF
TRBJ2-5 TRBV7-2 CASSPGTSGRETQYF
TRBJ2-3 TRBV5-1 CASSSEGVTGRVSDTQYF
TRBJ2-1 TRBV28 CASSLSPGGPGEQFF
TRBJ2-3 TRBV6-1 CASSDWLAGGSDTQYF
TRBJ2-7 TRBV7-9 CASSPRGSYEQYF
TRBJ1-1 TRBV27 CASSFGFGRSTEAFF
TRBJ2-7 TRBV27 CASRVAGGTYEQYF
TRBJ1-2 TRBV10-2 CASSESKDSYGYTF
TRBJ2-3 TRBV30 CAWRDKRLAGADTQYF
TRBJ2-7 TRBV5-1 CASSPRQGAYEQYF
TRBJ1-1 TRBV25-1 CASREGQELNTEAFF
TRBJ2-2 TRBV18 CASSPRTSGEGGELFF
TRBJ2-6 TRBV13 CASATPSRLAGGSGANVLTF
TRBJ2-1 TRBV5-5 CASSPGSPVRNEQFF